These 22 T cell receptor beta chains came from one sample sequenced in a study of identical twins. TCRdb passed the 5' RACE reads through MiXCR, listing each CDR3 protein once. Of around 650,000 distinct CDR3 sequences listed, under 8.5% are singletons. The sample also formed part of further work on yellow fever vaccine responses in identical twins.

The sample comprised PBMCs. The receptors come from a woman aged 18-35 years in good health.

Notes on this clonotype: At one end, the junction sequence differs from germline, possibly due to a read error. The chain recombines TRBV5-1 with TRBJ2-5; D is unclear. From germline, CDR1 is SGHRS and CDR2 YFSETQ. This CDR3 has 12 amino acids. The CDR3 bases are TGCGCCAGCAGCTTGGGTGGAGAGAACCAGTACTTC. It codes for CASSLGGENQYF.

This clonotype was detected ten times or more. The chain carries TRBV5-1 and TRBJ1-1; the D gene is possibly TRBD1 (5 bases). Trimming removed 0 bases at V and 4 bases at J, with 10 bases between. Germline V gives CDR1 SGHRS, CDR2 YFSETQ. The CDR3 sequence is 14 residues long. DNA of the CDR3: TGCGCCAGCAGCTTGGTTGTCGGGGGCACTGAAGCTTTCTTT. Amino acids: CASSLVVGGTEAFF.

The table lists this clonotype with many counts. The chain recombines TRBV12-3 or TRBV12-4 with TRBJ1-6; D is unresolved. The CDR3 is 13 residues long. The germline V and J ends were trimmed by 6 bases and 0 bases, with 3 bases remaining between them. The CDR3 coding sequence is TGTGCCAGCAGGAGCTCCTATAATTCACCCCTCCACTTT. Protein sequence: CASRSSYNSPLHF.

The rearrangement links TRBV9 to TRBJ2-5; D tentatively fits TRBD1 or TRBD2 (5 bases each). This CDR3 contains 15 residues. V was clipped by 0 bases and J by 4 bases, with 13 bases between them. Germline V gene sequence: CDR1 SGDLS, CDR2 YYNGEE. CDR3 amino acids: CASSVVGSGGETQYF. As DNA, the CDR3 is TGTGCCAGCAGCGTAGTGGGGAGTGGGGGAGAGACCCAGTACTTC. Using reference TRBV9 and TRBJ2-5 for the parts outside the CDR3, the full variable domain is DSGVTQTPKHLITATGQRVTLRCSPRSGDLSVYWYQQSLDQGLQFLIQYYNGEERAKGNILERFSAQQFPDLHSELNLSSLELGDSALYFCASSVVGSGGETQYFGPGTRLLVL.

The chain combines TRBV2 with TRBJ1-4; 9 bases map to TRBD1. J was trimmed by 5 bases and V by 6 bases; bases with no gene match: 1. The CDR3 spans 13 residues. Germline V lookup: CDR1 SNHLY, CDR2 FYNNEI. CDR3 residues: CASSGTGNEKLFF. The CDR3 nucleotides read TGTGCCAGCAGCGGGACAGGGAATGAAAAACTGTTTTTT.

The chain recombines TRBV3-1 with TRBJ2-1; 8 bases line up with TRBD2. CDR1 is LGHDT, CDR2 YNNKEL, per germline (reference sequence). V shed 4 bases, J shed 1 base, and the junction held 6 bases outside the gene matches. The CDR3 loop spans 16 amino acids. The CDR3 spells CASSLYSGRSYNEQFF. The CDR3 region has the DNA TGTGCCAGCAGCCTATACAGCGGGAGATCCTACAATGAGCAGTTCTTC.

This clonotype was seen repeatedly, ten times or more. The chain has TRBV20-1 and TRBJ2-5; D possibly corresponds to TRBD2 (6 bases). The CDR3 totals 17 residues. Between the trimmed V and J ends, which lost 5 bases and 0 bases, there was a span of 22 bases. Germline lookup yields CDR1 DFQATT and CDR2 SNEGSKA (reference sequence). The CDR3 nucleotides read TGCAGTGCTGGGACTGACGGAGCAGGGTACGACCAAGAGACCCAGTACTTC. This encodes CSAGTDGAGYDQETQYF.

This clonotype was picked up a small number of times. As DNA, the CDR3 is TGTGCCAGCAGTTCCCCAGAGCGGGGCCAAGAGACCCAGTACTTC. Its protein product is CASSSPERGQETQYF. The V gene is TRBV6-5, the J gene TRBJ2-5; TRBD2 agrees at 7 bases. Looked up from germline, CDR1 is MNHEY and CDR2 is SVGAGI. The CDR3 runs to 15 residues. J lost 1 base, V lost 4 bases, and 6 bases had no gene match.

The V and J genes are TRBV19 and TRBJ1-2; D is unclear. CDR1 LNHDA and CDR2 SQIVND come from the germline V gene (reference sequence). This CDR3 comprises 16 residues. Trimming cost V 3 bases and J 0 bases, with 14 bases left between them. The CDR3: CASSIYGRQANYGYTF. The CDR3 region has the DNA TGTGCCAGTAGTATCTATGGGCGTCAAGCTAACTATGGCTACACCTTC.

This clonotype was seen a handful of times. The J gene is TRBJ2-5, the V gene TRBV20-1; either TRBD1 or TRBD2 may fit D (6 bases each). The CDR3 runs to 13 residues. Germline loops: CDR1 DFQATT, CDR2 SNEGSKA (reference sequence). V dropped 6 bases and J dropped 5 bases, with 16 bases sitting between them. The CDR3 sequence: CSAGTLRGETQYF. The CDR3 region has the DNA TGCAGTGCCGGGACACTCCGGGGGGAGACCCAGTACTTC.

There are a few counts of this clonotype. V and J are TRBV10-3 and TRBJ2-5, with 10 positions matching TRBD2. Germline V CDR1 and CDR2: ENHRY, SYGVKD. The CDR3 contains 16 residues. V lost 1 base and J lost 5; bases outside the gene matches: 7. CDR3 protein: CAISELGLAAGETQYF. Here the CDR3 DNA reads TGTGCCATCAGTGAGTTAGGACTAGCGGCTGGGGAGACCCAGTACTTC.

In this sample, this clonotype turned up many times. The CDR3 nucleotides are TGTGCCAGCAGCCAAGATTTAGGCTCCTACGAGCAGTACTTC. Protein: CASSQDLGSYEQYF. V and J are TRBV4-2 and TRBJ2-7, with D unclear. This CDR3 has 14 amino acids. Germline V lookup: CDR1 LGHNA, CDR2 YNFKEQ. Trimming took off 0 bases at V and 0 bases at J, with 6 bases between the two ends.

This clonotype was recorded many times. The chain uses TRBV20-1 and TRBJ2-1, with D perhaps matching TRBD2 (6 bases). V was pared by 0 bases and J by 1 base, with 10 bases between. The germline gives CDR1 DFQATT, CDR2 SNEGSKA (reference sequence). The CDR3 consists of 15 residues. CDR3 sequence: CSAREGGESYNEQFF. For the CDR3, the DNA is TGCAGTGCTAGAGAGGGCGGGGAGTCCTACAATGAGCAGTTCTTC.

This clonotype was observed many times. This chain links TRBV15 with TRBJ2-4; 12 bases align to TRBD2. Trimming took 1 base from V and 2 from J; bases not matched to a gene: 15. CDR1 LNHNV and CDR2 YYDKDF come from the germline V gene (reference sequence). The CDR3 is 21 residues long. The CDR3 bases are TGTGCCACCAGCAGAGGAAGTGGGCTAGCGGGAGGGAGGCCCTCCAAAAACATTCAGTACTTC. Its translation is CATSRGSGLAGGRPSKNIQYF. Looking up the rest from reference TRBV15 and TRBJ2-4 gives the full variable domain: DAMVIQNPRYQVTQFGKPVTLSCSQTLNHNVMYWYQQKSSQAPKLLFHYYDKDFNNEADTPDNFQSRRPNTSFCFLDIRSPGLGDTAMYLCATSRGSGLAGGRPSKNIQYFGAGTRLSVL.

This clonotype was detected ten times or more. The chain employs TRBV27 and TRBJ2-3, with D tentatively TRBD1 or TRBD2 (5 bases each). Trimming took off 2 bases at V and 0 bases at J, with 15 bases between the two ends. From germline, CDR1 is MNHEY and CDR2 SMNVEV (reference sequence). The CDR3 has 17 amino acids. CDR3 bases: TGTGCCAGCAGTTTAAGCCGGGGACCGACTAGCACAGATACGCAGTATTTT. The encoded protein is CASSLSRGPTSTDTQYF.

A few counts support this clonotype. This chain uses TRBV20-1 with TRBJ2-1; D remains ambiguous. This CDR3 contains 11 residues. Germline V gene sequence: CDR1 DFQATT, CDR2 SNEGSKA (reference sequence). The V and J ends lost 5 bases and 8 bases respectively, with 10 bases between them. The CDR3 reads CSAPEVHEQFF. CDR3 coding DNA: TGCAGTGCTCCCGAGGTCCATGAGCAGTTCTTC.

Ten or more counts support this clonotype. V usage is TRBV29-1 and J usage is TRBJ1-1; perhaps TRBD1 as D (5 bases). The germline CDR1 and CDR2 sequences are SQVTM and ANQGSEA. V was pared by 4 bases and J by 2 bases, with 8 bases between. This CDR3 comprises 12 residues. The CDR3 here is CSVATGNTEAFF. For the CDR3, the DNA is TGCAGCGTTGCTACAGGTAACACTGAAGCTTTCTTT. Variable domain in full (rest from reference TRBV29-1 and TRBJ1-1): SAVISQKPSRDICQRGTSLTIQCQVDSQVTMMFWYRQQPGQSLTLIATANQGSEATYESGFVIDKFPISRPNLTFSTLTVSNMSPEDSSIYLCSVATGNTEAFFGQGTRLTVV.

This clonotype was counted only a few times. The J gene is TRBJ2-7, the V gene TRBV3-1; 12 bases line up with TRBD2. Germline assignment: CDR1 LGHDT and CDR2 YNNKEL (reference sequence). This CDR3 has 16 amino acids. With V trimmed by 3 bases and J by 2 bases, 5 bases remained unmatched. CDR3 loop: CASSQVLAGGAYEQYF. As DNA, the CDR3 is TGTGCCAGCAGCCAGGTACTAGCGGGAGGTGCCTACGAGCAGTACTTC.

In its sample, this clonotype was seen many times. The chain couples TRBV6-4 to TRBJ2-3; a possible D gene is TRBD2 (5 bases). This CDR3 region has 14 residues. Germline lookup yields CDR1 MRHNA and CDR2 SNTAGT. Trimming took 3 bases from V and 3 from J, leaving 10 bases between them. The DNA of the CDR3 is TGTGCCAGCAGTGAGTCCGGGGTGACAGATACGCAGTATTTT. Encoded protein: CASSESGVTDTQYF.

This chain links TRBV10-3 with TRBJ2-3; 14 bases line up with TRBD2. This CDR3 spans 17 amino acids. V dropped 6 bases and J dropped 3; count of bases not matched to a gene: 8. The V gene's germline CDR1 is ENHRY and CDR2 SYGVKD. CDR3 DNA sequence: TGTGCCATCAGGGAAAGACTAGCGGGGGGGGTAACAGATACGCAGTATTTT. It codes for CAIRERLAGGVTDTQYF.

This clonotype was seen a few times. This rearrangement joins TRBV10-2 to TRBJ1-6; tentative D call: TRBD1 (6 bases). The germline CDR1 and CDR2 sequences are WSHSY and SAAADI. There are 13 residues in the CDR3. Between the trimmed V and J ends, which lost 2 bases and 16 bases, there was a span of 15 bases. CDR3 residues: CASSETGTQRLHF. The CDR3 region has the DNA TGCGCCAGCAGTGAGACAGGGACCCAGCGACTCCACTTT.

Ten or more counts support this clonotype. The V and J genes are TRBV25-1 and TRBJ2-1, with D perhaps matching TRBD2 (6 bases). The CDR3 sequence is 15 residues long. The germline V gene has CDR1 MGHDK and CDR2 SYGVNS. V lost 1 base to trimming and J lost 7 bases, with 14 bases between them. CDR3 in amino acids: CASSESYSGRNEQFF. For the CDR3, the DNA is TGTGCCAGCAGTGAATCTTATAGCGGCAGAAATGAGCAGTTCTTC.